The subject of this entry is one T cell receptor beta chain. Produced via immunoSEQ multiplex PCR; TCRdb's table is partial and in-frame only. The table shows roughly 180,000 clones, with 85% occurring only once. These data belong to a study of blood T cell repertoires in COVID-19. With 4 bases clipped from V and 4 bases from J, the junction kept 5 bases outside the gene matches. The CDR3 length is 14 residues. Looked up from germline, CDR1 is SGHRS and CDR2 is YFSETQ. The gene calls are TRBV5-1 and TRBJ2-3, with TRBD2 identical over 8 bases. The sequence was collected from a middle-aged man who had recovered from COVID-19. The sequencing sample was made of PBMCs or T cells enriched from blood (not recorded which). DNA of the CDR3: TGCGCCAGCAGCAGGACGCGGGGGGCAGATACGCAGTATTTT. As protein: CASSRTRGADTQYF. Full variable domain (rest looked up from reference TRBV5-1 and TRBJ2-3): KAGVTQTPRYLIKTRGQQVTLSCSPISGHRSVSWYQQTPGQGLQFLFEYFSETQRNKGNFPGRFSGRQFSNSRSEMNVSTLELGDSALYLCASSRTRGADTQYFGPGTRLTVL.